This is a list of T cell receptor beta chains from one sample in a study of cytomegalovirus exposure and HLA in healthy donors. Using immunoSEQ multiplex PCR, the repertoire was profiled, and TCRdb retains in-frame clones only, with some absent. The table lists 130,000 to 150,000 clones, around three quarters of them singletons. Sequenced sample: PBMCs. The receptors were sampled from a man in his forties in good health and CMV-seronegative. Each CDR3 is given with its conserved first and last residue. A D gene is named only where the DNA matches it firmly. Clone size, where shown, is once, few, many, or a class for clones that have expanded.

J: TRBJ1-5
size: .
V: TRBV19
D: TRBD1
CDR3: CASSIAGGQGSQPQHF
DNA: TGTGCCAGTAGTATAGCGGGCGGACAGGGAAGCCAGCCCCAGCATTTT

J: TRBJ1-5
size: .
V: TRBV27
D: .
CDR3: CASSLGGGNQPQHF
DNA: TGTGCCAGCAGTTTGGGAGGAGGGAATCAGCCCCAGCATTTT

J: TRBJ1-4
size: .
V: TRBV11-2
D: TRBD1
CDR3: CASSQNRGGNEKLFF
DNA: TGTGCCAGCAGCCAAAACAGGGGTGGTAATGAAAAACTGTTTTTT

J: TRBJ1-2
size: .
V: TRBV7-8
D: .
CDR3: CASSLGDNYGYTF
DNA: TGTGCCAGCAGCTTAGGCGATAACTATGGCTACACCTTC

J: TRBJ2-7
size: .
V: TRBV7-8
D: TRBD2
CDR3: CASSLESGSNLGQYF
DNA: TGTGCCAGCAGCTTAGAGAGCGGGAGCAACCTTGGGCAGTACTTC

J: TRBJ2-5
size: .
V: TRBV15
D: .
CDR3: CATSRAAALETQYF
DNA: TGTGCCACCAGCAGAGCAGCGGCACTGGAGACCCAGTACTTC

J: TRBJ2-7
size: .
V: TRBV2
D: .
CDR3: CASSGQIYEQYF
DNA: TGTGCCAGCAGTGGACAGATTTACGAGCAGTACTTC

J: TRBJ2-3
size: .
V: TRBV5-1
D: .
CDR3: CASSLATSRYEDTQYF
DNA: TGCGCCAGCAGCTTGGCCACTAGCCGATACGAAGATACGCAGTATTTT

J: TRBJ1-4
size: few
V: TRBV11-2
D: TRBD1
CDR3: CASSLYRGSWEKLFF
DNA: TGTGCCAGCAGCTTGTACAGGGGATCTTGGGAAAAACTGTTTTTT

J: TRBJ2-5
size: .
V: TRBV25-1
D: TRBD2
CDR3: CASSESWRRAGGEETQYF
DNA: TGTGCCAGCAGTGAAAGCTGGCGTCGAGCGGGGGGGGAGGAGACCCAGTACTTC

J: TRBJ2-1
size: .
V: TRBV9
D: .
CDR3: CASSVGGGRYNEQFF
DNA: TGTGCCAGCAGCGTAGGGGGGGGCCGGTACAATGAGCAGTTCTTC